This section outlines one T cell receptor (beta chain) sequence together with its context. Its antigen is still unknown. The input lacks base qualities; no much larger clone sits a single base away. This sample was taken from a study of relationships among human T cell subsets (TCRdb year 2010). General notes on the study: The study sequenced eight distinct T cell populations from blood: pan T, CD8 cytotoxic, regulatory, Th1, Th2, naive plus transitional, activated and memory cells.

Preparation of the library involved multiplex PCR. The instrument given in TCRdb is 454 GS FLX. TCR alpha and beta CDR3 regions were amplified from mRNA by semiquantitative ARM-PCR. In ARM-PCR, tagged nested gene-specific primers were used first, and communal superprimers then performed exponential amplification. Before the first-round PCR products went through the second amplification round, exonuclease was used to remove the nested primers. The amplicons were sequenced on the 454 platform, a system that can rapidly sequence millions of DNA fragments without cloning bias. A read counted as effective if the read could be mapped to both V and J germline segments. Turning to the authors' computational methods: IRmap, which uses pyromap, a Smith-Waterman modification adapted to 454 sequencing errors, was used to assign reads to germline V, D and J segments. Cutoffs set at the 99th percentile of alignment scores from simulated random sequences were applied to filter D-beta assignments. The CDR3 was taken to be the amino acids lying between the conserved V-segment Y[YFLI]C motif and the J-segment [FW]GXGT motif. A compound Poisson process model, previously applied to large-scale EST data, was used to estimate repertoire diversity. A procedure for detecting cross-contamination was used to argue that sample contamination was not the source of the shared CDR3s. The public sequencing data were trimmed at Q25 with fastp and processed into clonotypes with MiXCR by TCRdb, which kept only in-frame beta chains. Merged by CDR3 protein, the rows form single entries marked with the most common genes and DNA. The V and J calls reflect TCRdb's pipeline rather than the authors' work. The sample records roughly 7,600 distinct CDR3 sequences, 70% of which are singletons. Around half of the sample is held by the ten biggest clonotypes.

Relative to germline, V is missing 3 bases and J is missing 5 bases, with 0 bases of the junction outside any gene match. The CDR3 holds 13 amino acids from the cysteine to the phenylalanine. CDR3 DNA only is kept here, 39 bases in frame from base 1. The germline V gene yields MRHNA for CDR1 and SNTAGT for CDR2. Beyond this particular receptor, the publication reports: Substantial sharing of CDR3s among Th1, Th2 and regulatory T cells was interpreted as suggestive of stochastic cell fate choices. The bead-based sorting could not exclude a CD4+CD8+ double-positive population. While more than 55% of CD8+ cytotoxic sequences came from clones with more than 100 reads, the regulatory and Th2 subsets had few clones of that kind. The seven subsets showed no statistically significant differences in V, D and J usage, CDR3 length, or N-nucleotide additions.

Naive plus transitional T cells were isolated with anti-CD45RA microbeads from pooled isolated CD4+ and CD8+ T cells. To isolate the T cell subsets, Miltenyi superparamagnetic beads coated with subset-specific monoclonal antibodies were used. All T cell populations were isolated from peripheral blood. Ficoll separation was used to obtain mononuclear cells from whole blood, after which anti-CD14 microbeads were used to deplete monocytes. The isolated cell populations were resuspended in RNAprotect reagent immediately. The sequence is built from TRBV6-4 and TRBJ2-2; the central 7 bases match TRBD1. The sequenced sample was naive and transitional (CD45RA+) T cells sorted from blood. Taken with the paper, the label for cell subset or site translates to: CD45RA+ naive plus transitional T cells (Tn+t). This receptor was identified in a middle-aged man in good health. CDR3 protein: CASSETGTGELFF. The DNA reads as follows: TGTGCCAGCAGTGAGACAGGGACCGGGGAGCTGTTTTTT.